The source of this T cell receptor beta chain is a study of blood T cell repertoires in COVID-19 (dated by TCRdb to the early 2020s). Describing the broader study: The collaborator samples originated in the United States, Italy and Spain and spanned the acute and convalescent phases of COVID-19. The prospective study material was composed of cDNA or gDNA derived from T cells, B-cell-depleted T cells, or PBMCs. Where available, HLA class I and class II types were obtained from metadata supplied by the sample provider rather than from assay-based typing. A freely available public database, intended as a resource for researchers studying the immune response to SARS-CoV-2, is where the repertoires were released. Subjects who had been exposed to COVID-19, were actively infected with it, or had recovered from it provided the deeply sampled blood TCRbeta repertoires that made up the dataset. Nearly every sample came with metadata listing a de-identified subject ID, COVID-19 status, age in years and sex. Samples were obtained from the ongoing ImmuneRACE study (first 160 participants) and from 950 to 1,500 subjects provided by 6 global collaborators.

Whole blood was collected in K2EDTA tubes by collaborating institutions according to the institutions' own protocols. For TCRbeta analysis, collaborators shipped samples as frozen whole blood, isolated PBMCs, or DNA extracted from either of those sample types. On this clone itself: Its antigen target is currently unknown. It has no much larger one-base neighbor in the sample; base qualities were not kept.

Compared with germline, V lacks 1 base and J lacks 0 bases; bases without a gene match: 5. Via the germline V gene (reference sequence), CDR1 is LNHDA and CDR2 SQIVND. Counted from cysteine to phenylalanine, this CDR3 has 17 amino acids. CDR3 DNA is the only sequence kept; it has 51 bases, read in frame from the first base. TCRbeta CDR3 regions were amplified from genomic DNA using the immunoSEQ Assay, a bias-controlled multiplex PCR. Per the source publication's procedure: Nucleated cell counts per sample were estimated from amplification of reference gene primers within the assay. To quantify the absolute abundance of each unique TCRbeta CDR3 rearrangement, sequence reads were collapsed and filtered. For each sample, productive Simpson clonality was calculated as the square root of Simpson's diversity index across productive rearrangements. TCRdb limited this immuneACCESS table to in-frame rearrangements with V and J called. A share of clones is missing; checked studies link under half to unresolved V genes, and the rest is unexplained. V, J and clone size reflect that table, while D and trimming were determined from the DNA. The sample table contains tens of thousands of clones; only one count was recorded for about 80% of them. The ten largest clones capture approximately 30% of the sample.

What the authors observed across the whole study: Clinical and demographic metadata were provided uncurated, with the amount varying by source and participant.

Recombination joined TRBV19 with TRBJ2-2; 7 of the junction bases match TRBD1. The source material was peripheral blood. This TCR was sampled from a man between 65 and 85 years old with acute or convalescent COVID-19. DNA sequence: TGTGCCAGTAGTATAGCAGGGGGACAGACGAACACCGGGGAGCTGTTTTTT. Its amino acids are CASSIAGGQTNTGELFF.